The TCR beta chain described here comes from a study of T-cell reconstitution after alpha-beta-depleted transplantation in children. Preparation of the TCRbeta library used unique molecular identifiers. TCRdb called the PCR reads again in MiXCR, with one record for every CDR3 protein. The sample carries 450,000 to 500,000 distinct CDR3 sequences, about 12% recorded once. This clonotype was seen many times. Germline V lookup: CDR1 DFQATT, CDR2 SNEGSKA (reference sequence). The CDR3 totals 16 residues. With V trimmed by 1 base and J by 2 bases, 7 bases remained unmatched. The receptor comes from a human donor who donated a stem cell graft to a child with combined immunodeficiency. Sequenced material: PBMCs from the stem cell graft donor, taken from the stem cell graft. The rearrangement joins TRBV20-1 to TRBJ2-1, with 8 bases lining up with TRBD1. The CDR3 DNA reads as TGCAGTGCTAGAGTTAGACAGGGGACCACCTACAATGAGCAGTTCTTC. It yields the protein CSARVRQGTTYNEQFF.